This T cell receptor beta chain is drawn from a study of T cell repertoires in cytomegalovirus infection. Whole-study context: The public TCR beta signatures pointed to both CMV infection and matching HLA type.

This clonotype was seen only a few times. Its target is unknown. TCRdb ran MiXCR on the reads and lists one entry per CDR3 protein. The sample contains a few hundred thousand distinct CDR3 sequences, less than 20% of which appear only once. Study-level results: The study found HLA-C-restricted CMV-specific TCR beta clonotypes dominating the ex vivo response. Pooled public TCR beta family frequency picked out CMV carriers with the relevant HLA.

The V segment lost 5 bases and the J segment 0 bases; nucleotides outside the gene matches: 2. CDR1 MGHDK and CDR2 SYGVNS come from the germline V gene. The CDR3 spans 15 residues. J is TRBJ1-3 and V is TRBV25-1; 9 nucleotides line up with TRBD1. The specimen sequenced was PBMCs. This clonotype originated in a human donor in good health (CMV status not recorded). Some clones in this sample may be carry-over from other donors' samples. The CDR3, as DNA: TGTGCCAGCAGTTCGGGACAGGGCTCTGGAAACACCATATATTTT. Translated, it gives CASSSGQGSGNTIYF. Looking up the rest from reference TRBV25-1 and TRBJ1-3 gives the full variable domain: EADIYQTPRYLVIGTGKKITLECSQTMGHDKMYWYQQDPGMELHLIHYSYGVNSTEKGDLSSESTVSRIRTEHFPLTLESARPSHTSQYLCASSSGQGSGNTIYFGEGSWLTVV.